This T cell receptor (beta chain) was observed in a study of blood T cell repertoires in COVID-19. The method was immunoSEQ multiplex PCR; TCRdb's version includes in-frame clones alone and lacks a portion of them. The sample has over 450,000 clones, 75% to 90% seen once. V dropped 6 bases and J dropped 2 bases, with 10 bases sitting between them. Germline V gene data show CDR1 as ENHRY and CDR2 as SYGVKD. This CDR3 comprises 13 residues. The specimen was peripheral blood. This chain joins TRBV10-3 and TRBJ1-1, with D possibly matching TRBD1 (5 bases). The TCR originated in a man between 18 and 35 years old with COVID-19, enrolled during active disease. The CDR3 region is CAIREQANTEAFF. For the CDR3, the DNA is TGTGCCATCAGAGAACAGGCAAACACTGAAGCTTTCTTT.